This entry describes one T cell receptor (beta chain). The sample comes from a study of PD-1 blockade in mismatch repair-deficient tumors. The wider study: Patients had around 11 mismatch repair-deficient cancer types, all previously treated and progressing.

PCR or immunohistochemistry showed mismatch repair deficiency in every enrolled patient. TCR sequencing covered a few patients who responded to pembrolizumab. The ends were cut back, 4 bases at V and 9 bases at J, with 7 bases in the middle. The germline gives CDR1 SGHAT, CDR2 FQNNGV. This CDR3 comprises 11 residues. Only in-frame clones appear in the TCRdb table, and some are missing; sequencing was by immunoSEQ multiplex PCR. The table includes more than 95,000 clones, about 88% detected once. This TCR was recovered from an adult with mismatch repair-deficient cancer. The chain carries TRBV11-2 and TRBJ2-1, with a tentative D call TRBD2 (5 bases). The material was peripheral blood, obtained 44 weeks after starting pembrolizumab. The CDR3 here is CASSSGSEQFF. The CDR3 nucleotides are TGTGCCAGCAGCTCGGGGTCTGAGCAGTTCTTC.